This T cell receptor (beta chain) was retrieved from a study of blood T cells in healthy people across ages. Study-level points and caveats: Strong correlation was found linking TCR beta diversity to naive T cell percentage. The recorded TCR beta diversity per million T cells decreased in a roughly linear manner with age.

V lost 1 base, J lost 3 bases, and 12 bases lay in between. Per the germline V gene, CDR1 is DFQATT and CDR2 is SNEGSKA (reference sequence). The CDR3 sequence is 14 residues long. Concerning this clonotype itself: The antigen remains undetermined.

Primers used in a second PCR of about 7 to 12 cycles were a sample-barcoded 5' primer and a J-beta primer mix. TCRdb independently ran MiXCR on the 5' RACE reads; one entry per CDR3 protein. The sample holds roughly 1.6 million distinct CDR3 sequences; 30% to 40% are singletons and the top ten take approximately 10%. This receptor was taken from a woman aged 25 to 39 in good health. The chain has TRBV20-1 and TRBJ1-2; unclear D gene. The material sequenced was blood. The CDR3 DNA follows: TGCAGTGCTAGAGTCGGGGTAGAAGACTATGGCTACACCTTC. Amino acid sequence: CSARVGVEDYGYTF.